This T cell receptor beta chain is from a study of blood T cells in healthy people across ages. Study-level background: Template switching picked up about one barcoded beta molecule for each two T cells.

A second PCR, run for roughly 7 to 11 cycles, used a sample-barcoded 5' primer plus a J-beta primer mix. TCRdb redid the calling of the 5' RACE reads with MiXCR, one entry per CDR3 protein. This table holds about 2 million distinct CDR3 sequences, 40% to 55% found once. This CDR3 is built from 15 residues. Per the germline V gene, CDR1 is SGDLS and CDR2 is YYNGEE. Study results and limitations: CMV status of donors was unknown, possibly confounding expanded clonotype changes.

With regard to this clonotype: Its cognate antigen is unknown.

The chain has TRBV9 and TRBJ2-4, with 11 bases identical to TRBD2. Matching the DNA end better, TRBJ2-7 makes the J call doubtful. The sample taken for sequencing was blood. The TCR sequence derives from a woman aged 40-49 years in good health. The chain's CDR3 is CASSVGTSGPYEQYF. The DNA of the CDR3 is TGTGCCAGCAGCGTCGGGACTAGCGGACCTTACGAGCAGTACTTC.